The T cell receptor beta chain described here comes from a study of CD8+ T cells in alopecia areata. Overall study: Treated patients received oral tofacitinib, 5 to 10 mg twice daily.

Treatment here: oral pan-JAK inhibitor, 5-10 mg twice daily. The study team obtained lesional scalp punch biopsies and peripheral blood from alopecia areata patients. Following RNA extraction, reverse transcription yielded cDNA that acted as the sequencing template. Clones were read by immunoSEQ multiplex PCR, and TCRdb kept only the in-frame ones, dropping some. The sample holds approximately 160,000 clones, 55% to 75% seen once. Note on this clone: The antigen remains unidentified. Germline is not matched at one junction end, which may reflect a read error.

Findings of the study overall: Persistence during tofacitinib was seen for many expanded lesional clones in scalp and blood. Lesional tissue from the scalp (especially in alopecia totalis/universalis) showed higher clonality than normal scalp.

The material was CD4+ T cells sorted from blood, obtained at week 24, from a patient treated with tofacitinib. This clonotype was obtained from a human donor with alopecia areata.

CDR3 DNA: TGTGCCAGCAGCTTGCGACGGGAATCGAAAAATTTT. Protein sequence: CASSLRRESKNF. The gene calls are TRBV7-2 and TRBJ2-3; possibly TRBD2 for D (5 bases). This CDR3 spans 12 amino acids. Germline CDR1 SGHTA, CDR2 FQGNSA.